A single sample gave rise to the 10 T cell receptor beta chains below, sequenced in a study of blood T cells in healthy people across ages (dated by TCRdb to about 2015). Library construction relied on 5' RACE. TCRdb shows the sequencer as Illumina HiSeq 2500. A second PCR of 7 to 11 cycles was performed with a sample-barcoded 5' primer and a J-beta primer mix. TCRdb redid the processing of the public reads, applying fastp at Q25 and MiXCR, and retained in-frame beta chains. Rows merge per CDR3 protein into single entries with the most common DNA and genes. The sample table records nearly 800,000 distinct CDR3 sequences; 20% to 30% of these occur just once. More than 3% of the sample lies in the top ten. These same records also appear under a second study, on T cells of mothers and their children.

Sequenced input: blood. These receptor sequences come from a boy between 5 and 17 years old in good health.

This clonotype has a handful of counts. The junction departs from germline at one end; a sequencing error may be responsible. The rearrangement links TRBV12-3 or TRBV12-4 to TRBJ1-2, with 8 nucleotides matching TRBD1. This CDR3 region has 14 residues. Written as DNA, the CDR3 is TGTGCCAGCGGTTTACAGGACAGGGCGGGCGGCTACACCTTC. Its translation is CASGLQDRAGGYTF.

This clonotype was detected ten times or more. DNA of the CDR3: TGTGCCAGCAGCTTGCGGGGAACAGGGGCGAATTACGAGCAGTACTTC. This encodes CASSLRGTGANYEQYF. This sequence joins TRBV11-1 and TRBJ2-7; possible D gene TRBD1, 7 bases. This CDR3 is built from 16 residues. CDR1 and CDR2 (germline): SGHAT, FQDESV (reference sequence). V lost 3 bases and J lost 4, with 19 bases in between. The full variable domain, in which reference TRBV11-1 and TRBJ2-7 provide the parts outside the CDR3, is EAEVAQSPRYKITEKSQAVAFWCDPISGHATLYWYRQILGQGPELLVQFQDESVVDDSQLPKDRFSAERLKGVDSTLKIQPAELGDSAMYLCASSLRGTGANYEQYFGPGTRLTVT.

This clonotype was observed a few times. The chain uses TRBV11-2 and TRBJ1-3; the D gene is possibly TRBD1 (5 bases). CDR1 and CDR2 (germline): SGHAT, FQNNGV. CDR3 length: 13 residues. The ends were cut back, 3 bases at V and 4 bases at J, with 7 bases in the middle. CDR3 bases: TGTGCCAGCAGCTTCGGGGGAGGAAACACCATATATTTT. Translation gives CASSFGGGNTIYF.

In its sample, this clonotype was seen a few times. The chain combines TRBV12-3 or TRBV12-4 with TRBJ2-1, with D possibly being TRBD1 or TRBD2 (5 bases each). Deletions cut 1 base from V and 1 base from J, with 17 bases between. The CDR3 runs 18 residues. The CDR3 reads CASSLDIEGPWSYNEQFF. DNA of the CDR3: TGTGCCAGCAGTTTAGATATTGAGGGACCGTGGTCCTACAATGAGCAGTTCTTC.

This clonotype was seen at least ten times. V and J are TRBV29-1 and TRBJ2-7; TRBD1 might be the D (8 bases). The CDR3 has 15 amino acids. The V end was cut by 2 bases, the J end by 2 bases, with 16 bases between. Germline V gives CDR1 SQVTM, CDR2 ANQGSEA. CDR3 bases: TGCAGCGTTGAACGACGACAGGGGAGGGCCTACGAGCAGTACTTC. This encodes CSVERRQGRAYEQYF.

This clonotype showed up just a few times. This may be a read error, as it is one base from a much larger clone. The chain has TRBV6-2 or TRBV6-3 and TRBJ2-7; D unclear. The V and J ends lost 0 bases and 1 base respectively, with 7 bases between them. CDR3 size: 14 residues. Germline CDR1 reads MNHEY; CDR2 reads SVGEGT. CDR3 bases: TGTGCCAGCAGTTACTCTACGGAATCCTACGAGCAGTACTTC. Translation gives CASSYSTESYEQYF.

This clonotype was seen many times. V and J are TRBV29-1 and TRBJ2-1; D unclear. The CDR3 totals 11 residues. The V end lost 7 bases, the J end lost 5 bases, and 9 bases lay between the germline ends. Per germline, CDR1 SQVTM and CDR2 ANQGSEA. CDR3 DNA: TGCAGCGCCCTTAGGGACAATGAGCAGTTCTTC. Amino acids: CSALRDNEQFF.

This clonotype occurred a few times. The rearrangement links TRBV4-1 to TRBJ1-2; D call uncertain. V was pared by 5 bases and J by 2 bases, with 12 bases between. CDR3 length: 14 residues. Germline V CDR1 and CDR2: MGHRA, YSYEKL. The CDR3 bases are TGCGCCAGCAGCTCCCCGGCCCTGAACTATGGCTACACCTTC. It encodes CASSSPALNYGYTF.

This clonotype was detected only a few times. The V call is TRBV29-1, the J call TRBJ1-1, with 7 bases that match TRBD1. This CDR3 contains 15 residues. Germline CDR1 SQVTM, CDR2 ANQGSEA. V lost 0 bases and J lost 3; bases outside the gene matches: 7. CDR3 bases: TGCAGCGTTGAAGATTGGACAGGAAAAGACACTGAAGCTTTCTTT. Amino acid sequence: CSVEDWTGKDTEAFF.

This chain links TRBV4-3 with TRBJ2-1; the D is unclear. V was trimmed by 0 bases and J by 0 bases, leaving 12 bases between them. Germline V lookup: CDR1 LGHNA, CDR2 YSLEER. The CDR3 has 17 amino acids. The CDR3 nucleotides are TGCGCCAGCAGCCAAGACGCCATGGCTAGCTCCTACAATGAGCAGTTCTTC. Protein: CASSQDAMASSYNEQFF.